The 21 T cell receptor beta chains below all came from one sample that was sequenced in a study of metastatic and nonmetastatic thyroid tumors. MiXCR re-clonotyped the PCR reads for TCRdb. The sample consists of about 5,800 clones, around a fifth of them appearing once. Thyroid surgery was preceded by no treatment in any patient. The sample taken for sequencing was adjacent normal tissue. All receptors come from a female donor with papillary thyroid cancer or a benign thyroid nodule (not recorded which). Some clones in this sample may be carry-over from other donors' samples.

This clone is termed medium-sized (0.01 to 0.1%). V and J are TRBV18 and TRBJ1-2; unclear D gene. V was cut by 6 bases and J by 8 bases, with 16 bases left in between. Germline V CDR1 and CDR2: KGHSH, LQKENI. The CDR3 extends over 13 amino acids. The CDR3 is CASSSRIMGGYTF. In nucleotides, the CDR3 is TGTGCCAGCTCGTCCCGGATCATGGGGGGCTACACCTTC.

By frequency in the sample, this clone is medium-sized. The chain employs TRBV19 and TRBJ2-7, with TRBD1 as a possible D gene (5 bases). Germline loops: CDR1 LNHDA, CDR2 SQIVND (reference sequence). CDR3 size: 11 residues. V was shortened by 9 bases and J by 6 bases, with 12 bases between the two germline ends. CDR3 bases: TGTGCCAGCCGCCAGGGCTCCGAGCAGTACTTC. This sequence encodes CASRQGSEQYF.

In this sample, this clone is medium-sized. V is TRBV6-1 and J is TRBJ1-1, with TRBD1 matching over 8 bases. Trimming took 6 bases from V and 1 from J; bases not matched to a gene: 7. This CDR3 region has 15 residues. Per germline, CDR1 MNHNS and CDR2 SASEGT. The CDR3 DNA reads as TGTGCCAGCAGCCACCCAGGGGGCTGGAACACTGAAGCTTTCTTT. Translation: CASSHPGGWNTEAFF.

This clone was detected ten times or more. V and J are TRBV6-1 and TRBJ2-7, with 10 bases that match TRBD2. Trimming cost V 3 bases and J 5 bases; bases outside gene matches: 4. The CDR3 spans 14 residues. Germline values: CDR1 MNHNS, CDR2 SASEGT. The CDR3 here is CASSDTSGADEQYF. The CDR3 bases are TGTGCCAGCAGTGATACTAGCGGGGCCGACGAGCAGTACTTC.

This clone is medium-sized (0.01 to 0.1%) within its sample. V usage is TRBV24-1 and J usage is TRBJ2-5, with TRBD1 identical over 8 bases. This CDR3 spans 15 amino acids. Germline V gene lookup returns CDR1 KGHDR and CDR2 SFDVKD. Trimming at V came to 2 bases and at J to 5 bases, leaving 6 bases not matched to a gene. CDR3 sequence: CATSDSARGLETQYF. The CDR3 DNA follows: TGTGCCACCAGTGATTCTGCCAGGGGGCTTGAGACCCAGTACTTC.

For this clone: Compared with germline, one end of the junction differs, possibly owing to a read error. CDR3 sequence (DNA): TGTGCCTGTAGCCCGTTGAGGGCGCATGGGACCGGTGAGCTGTTTTTT. This gives the protein CACSPLRAHGTGELFF. V is TRBV19 and J is TRBJ2-2; the D call may be TRBD1 or TRBD2 (5 bases each). This CDR3 comprises 16 residues. Germline CDR1 is LNHDA and CDR2 is SQIVND (reference sequence).

The table lists this clone with many counts. This chain uses TRBV7-8 with TRBJ2-5; 9 nucleotides align to TRBD1. Per the germline V gene, CDR1 is SGHVS and CDR2 is FQNEAQ. The CDR3 runs to 14 residues. V was clipped by 4 bases and J by 5 bases; unmatched bases: 5. The CDR3 here is CASSSTGGFETQYF. CDR3 in DNA: TGTGCCAGCAGCTCAACAGGGGGCTTCGAGACCCAGTACTTC. Full variable domain (missing parts from reference TRBV7-8 and TRBJ2-5): GAGVSQSPRYKVAKRGQDVALRCDPISGHVSLFWYQQALGQGPEFLTYFQNEAQLDKSGLPSDRFFAERPEGSVSTLKIQRTQQEDSAVYLCASSSTGGFETQYFGPGTRLLVL.

The chain joins TRBV11-3 to TRBJ1-1, with D uncertain. V lost 6 bases and J lost 5, with 10 bases in between. The germline CDR1 and CDR2 sequences are SGHNT and YENEEA. This CDR3 comprises 12 residues. The CDR3 DNA reads TGTGCCAGCAGTTCCGCTGGAACTGAAGCTTTCTTT. It specifies CASSSAGTEAFF.

This chain uses TRBV20-1 with TRBJ2-7, with D possibly matching TRBD1 (5 bases). Germline V gene data show CDR1 as DFQATT and CDR2 as SNEGSKA (reference sequence). The CDR3 consists of 15 residues. V was trimmed by 0 bases and J by 2 bases, leaving 14 bases between them. The CDR3 region is CSARDRDKGTYEQYF. CDR3 DNA: TGCAGTGCTAGAGATCGAGATAAGGGGACCTACGAGCAGTACTTC.

The chain combines TRBV5-4 with TRBJ2-5; D is perhaps TRBD1 (7 bases). The CDR3 spans 17 residues. V was shortened by 3 bases and J by 5 bases, with 23 bases between the two germline ends. CDR1 and CDR2 from the germline V gene are SGHNT and YYREEE (reference sequence). The CDR3 region is CASSSGGRRELQETQYF. CDR3 DNA sequence: TGTGCCAGCAGCTCAGGGGGTCGGAGGGAGCTGCAGGAGACCCAGTACTTC. The full variable domain, with the rest looked up from reference TRBV5-4 and TRBJ2-5, is ETGVTQSPTHLIKTRGQQVTLRCSSQSGHNTVSWYQQALGQGPQFIFQYYREEENGRGNFPPRFSGLQFPNYSSELNVNALELDDSALYLCASSSGGRRELQETQYFGPGTRLLVL.

In regard to this clone: This is likely a read error, given that the CDR3 carries no conserved phenylalanine or tryptophan at its end. The chain uses TRBV7-9 and TRBJ1-3; D unclear. There are 14 residues in the CDR3. Germline V gives CDR1 SEHNR, CDR2 FQNEAQ (reference sequence). Trimming removed 6 bases from V and 2 bases from J, with 11 bases in between. The DNA of the CDR3 is TGTGCCAGCAGACGTGGGAAAGCTGGAAACACCATATATCTT. This encodes CASRRGKAGNTIYL.

The rearrangement links TRBV11-3 to TRBJ2-2, with 7 bases that match TRBD1. The CDR3 consists of 14 residues. V shed 5 bases and J 3 bases; nucleotides not matched to a gene: 3. Germline V gives CDR1 SGHNT, CDR2 YENEEA. Here the CDR3 DNA reads TGTGCCAGCAGCCACGGACAGGACACCGGGGAGCTGTTTTTT. This codes for CASSHGQDTGELFF.

This clone was counted many times. The chain recombines TRBV5-1 with TRBJ2-5; D is possibly TRBD1 or TRBD2 (7 bases each). The V gene's germline CDR1 is SGHRS and CDR2 YFSETQ. Trimming pared 4 bases from V and 5 bases from J, leaving 21 bases between. This CDR3 spans 16 amino acids. The CDR3 loop reads CASSPGAGQGGETQYF. The CDR3 coding sequence is TGCGCCAGCAGCCCCGGAGCGGGTCAGGGGGGGGAGACCCAGTACTTC.

Many counts were recorded for this clone. V gene TRBV29-1 combines with J gene TRBJ1-2; no clear D. CDR3 size: 11 residues. The ends were cut back, 4 bases at V and 2 bases at J, with 5 bases in the middle. Germline assignment: CDR1 SQVTM and CDR2 ANQGSEA. The CDR3, as DNA: TGCAGCGTTGGTAGGAACTATGGCTACACCTTC. Its protein product is CSVGRNYGYTF.

This clone showed up many times. This chain joins TRBV3-1 and TRBJ2-3; a weak D match, TRBD1 (6 bases). Germline values: CDR1 LGHDT, CDR2 YNNKEL (reference sequence). Trimming cost V 0 bases and J 7 bases, with 17 bases left between them. The CDR3 totals 16 residues. The CDR3 loop is CASSQDGQGYPNTQYF. For the CDR3, the DNA is TGTGCCAGCAGCCAAGATGGGCAGGGGTATCCGAATACGCAGTATTTT.

The chain joins TRBV5-5 to TRBJ2-5; no reliable D call. V dropped 0 bases and J dropped 2 bases, with 8 bases sitting between them. CDR3 length: 14 amino acids. Germline CDR1 is SGHKS and CDR2 is YYEKEE (reference sequence). The CDR3 nucleotides are TGTGCCAGCAGCTTGGGACATACTCAAGAGACCCAGTACTTC. This translates into CASSLGHTQETQYF.

On this clone itself: At one boundary the junction diverges from the germline segment, which might be a read error. The rearrangement joins TRBV20-1 to TRBJ1-1; D is uncertain. Germline V CDR1 and CDR2: DFQATT, SNEGSKA (reference sequence). The CDR3 contains 14 residues. The CDR3 coding sequence is TGCAGTGATATTCCGGGAAAGGCGAACACTGAGGCTTTCTTT. This encodes CSDIPGKANTEAFF.

The genes are TRBV6-1 and TRBJ1-5; D ambiguous. This CDR3 has 14 residues. Germline CDR1 reads MNHNS; CDR2 reads SASEGT. Trimming pared 6 bases from V and 0 bases from J, leaving 9 bases between. CDR3 nucleotides: TGTGCCAGCAGCAAGACCAATAGCAATCAGCCCCAGCATTTT. Its protein product is CASSKTNSNQPQHF.

This clone is judged medium-sized. V is TRBV20-1 and J is TRBJ1-1; 11 bases are shared with TRBD1. CDR1 and CDR2 from the germline V gene are DFQATT and SNEGSKA (reference sequence). Losses at the gene ends were 5 bases for V and 5 bases for J; bases not matched to a gene: 4. This CDR3 has 13 residues. The CDR3 region has the DNA TGCAGTGCTCCGGACAGGGGGCTAACTGAAGCTTTCTTT. It translates to CSAPDRGLTEAFF.

The chain uses TRBV12-3 or TRBV12-4 and TRBJ2-1; D is possibly TRBD2 (6 bases). The V end lost 2 bases, the J end lost 10 bases, and 6 bases lay between the germline ends. This CDR3 region has 11 residues. The chain's CDR3 is CASSLREEQFF. CDR3 nucleotides: TGTGCCAGCAGTTTACGGGAGGAGCAGTTCTTC.

By share, this clone ranks as medium-sized. This chain uses TRBV11-2 with TRBJ1-1, with a tentative D call TRBD1 (5 bases). Germline lookup yields CDR1 SGHAT and CDR2 FQNNGV. The V end was cut by 1 base, the J end by 0 bases, with 9 bases between. The CDR3 covers 15 residues. The CDR3 sequence is CASSLVRGMNTEAFF. In nucleotides, the CDR3 is TGTGCCAGCAGCTTAGTACGGGGCATGAACACTGAAGCTTTCTTT.